This is a list of T cell receptor beta chains from one sample in a study of chemoradiotherapy in HPV16-positive cancers. Clones were sequenced by immunoSEQ multiplex PCR, and TCRdb holds only the in-frame ones, with some missing. The table records about 4,300 clones, around 80% of them present only once. The sequences come from tumor tissue, collected from a patient who underwent chemoradiotherapy. All receptors derive from a human donor with HPV-associated anogenital cancer. Each CDR3 is given with its conserved first and last residue. A D gene is named only where the DNA matches it firmly. A row's size may be missing; if present it is once, few, many or a size class.

v_call,cdr3_length,j_call,d_call,clone_size,cdr3_nt,cdr3_aa
TRBV2,14,TRBJ2-5,TRBD2,-,TGTGCCAGCAGTGCGACTAGCGGGGGGGAGACCCAGTACTTC,CASSATSGGETQYF
TRBV7-3,13,TRBJ2-5,-,-,TGTGCCAGCAGCTTAGGCCAGGGGAAGACCCAGTACTTC,CASSLGQGKTQYF
TRBV18,15,TRBJ1-4,TRBD1,-,TGTGCCAGCTCACCGACAGGGGGCGTAGATGAAAAACTGTTTTTT,CASSPTGGVDEKLFF
TRBV28,14,TRBJ1-1,TRBD1,once,TGTGCCAGCACCAGACAGGGAACAGACACTGAAGCTTTCTTT,CASTRQGTDTEAFF
TRBV28,15,TRBJ1-2,TRBD1,-,TGTGCCAGCAGTTTAGGGGACAGGGGTATCTTTGGCTACACCTTC,CASSLGDRGIFGYTF
TRBV19,14,TRBJ2-7,-,once,TGTGCCAGTAGCATATACGGTAGCTCCTACGAGCAGTACTTC,CASSIYGSSYEQYF
TRBV2,15,TRBJ2-7,-,few,TGTGCCAGCAGTGGCCCGCCACGGTCAGACTACGAGCAGTACTTC,CASSGPPRSDYEQYF
TRBV10-2,13,TRBJ1-1,-,-,TGCGCCAGTCAATCGACAGTGGTGACTGAAGCTTTCTTT,CASQSTVVTEAFF
TRBV30,15,TRBJ1-5,TRBD1,-,TGTGCCTGGAGTTCAGGGGGCGCCGGCAATCAGCCCCAGCATTTT,CAWSSGGAGNQPQHF
TRBV5-4,16,TRBJ1-2,-,-,TGTGCCAGCAGCTTGGACTTTTTGGGGGGCTACTATGGCTACACCTTC,CASSLDFLGGYYGYTF
TRBV12-5,14,TRBJ1-2,TRBD1,few,TGTGCTAGTGGTTCCACCGGGACAGTCTATGGCTACACCTTC,CASGSTGTVYGYTF
TRBV11-2,16,TRBJ1-1,TRBD1,-,TGTGCCAGCATAGATCCGGGACAGAACATGAACACTGAAGCTTTCTTT,CASIDPGQNMNTEAFF
TRBV5-4,15,TRBJ2-1,TRBD2,-,TGTGCCAGCAGGCCGGGGGGGAGCTCCTACAATGAGCAGTTCTTC,CASRPGGSSYNEQFF
TRBV7-9,16,TRBJ1-3,-,-,TGTGCCAGCAGCGCACAGGGAGCGCACTCTGGAAACACCATATATTTT,CASSAQGAHSGNTIYF
TRBV5-6,15,TRBJ2-2,-,-,TGTGCCAGCAGCTTGGGGGGATTCCAGGCCGGGGAGCTGTTTTTT,CASSLGGFQAGELFF
TRBV6-5,16,TRBJ2-5,-,few,TGTGCCAGCAGTTACGGGCTCCGACTAGGGGCAGAGACCCAGTACTTC,CASSYGLRLGAETQYF
TRBV19,15,TRBJ1-1,TRBD1,few,TGTGCCAGTAGTATTAGACAGGGTGTTAACACTGAAGCTTTCTTT,CASSIRQGVNTEAFF
TRBV7-3,13,TRBJ2-5,-,few,TGTGCCAGCAGCCGGACGCTCCAAGAGACCCAGTACTTC,CASSRTLQETQYF
TRBV5-4,15,TRBJ2-1,TRBD1,-,TGTGCCAGCAGCAGACAGGGACCGGCCGTGGATGAGCAGTTCTTC,CASSRQGPAVDEQFF
TRBV6-1,12,TRBJ1-1,TRBD1,-,TGTGCCAGCAACAGGGGGGACACTGAAGCTTTCTTT,CASNRGDTEAFF
TRBV11-2,14,TRBJ2-3,-,-,TGTGCCAGCAGCCGTCGGGAGCTCACAGATACGCAGTATTTT,CASSRRELTDTQYF
TRBV6-5,14,TRBJ2-1,TRBD2,-,TGTGCCAGCAGCCTGGCGGGAGAGAACAATGAGCAGTTCTTC,CASSLAGENNEQFF
TRBV18,13,TRBJ2-3,-,-,TGTGCCAGCTCACCACCTAGCACAGATACGCAGTATTTT,CASSPPSTDTQYF
TRBV5-1,14,TRBJ2-5,TRBD1,-,TGCGCCAGCAGCACTGGGACAGGGCAAGAGACCCAGTACTTC,CASSTGTGQETQYF
TRBV28,15,TRBJ2-7,TRBD1,few,TGTGCCAGCAGCTTGACAGGGTCTAGATCCTACGAGCAGTACTTC,CASSLTGSRSYEQYF
TRBV27,17,TRBJ1-2,-,once,TGTGCCAGCAGTCCCCTGCCAGGGATAAGGTCTAACTATGGCTACACCTTC,CASSPLPGIRSNYGYTF
TRBV27,14,TRBJ2-7,-,-,TGTGCCAGCAGTTTCCACGGGTTGTCCTACGAGCAGTACTTC,CASSFHGLSYEQYF
TRBV18,14,TRBJ1-1,-,-,TGTGCCAGCTCACCCAACGGGAGAATTACTGAAGCTTTCTTT,CASSPNGRITEAFF
TRBV7-3,16,TRBJ2-2,TRBD1,-,TGTGCCAGCAGCATGCCGGGACAGGGGGCGGCCGGGGAGCTGTTTTTT,CASSMPGQGAAGELFF
TRBV14,18,TRBJ2-1,-,-,TGTGCCAGCAGCCAAGCTGTGTCGGGGGGCTTATCCTACAATGAGCAGTTCTTC,CASSQAVSGGLSYNEQFF
TRBV30,13,TRBJ1-1,-,-,TGTGCCTGGGGACAGATTATGAACACTGAAGCTTTCTTT,CAWGQIMNTEAFF
TRBV2,14,TRBJ1-1,TRBD1,-,TGTGCCAGCAGTACCAGGACAGGCGTCACTGAAGCTTTCTTT,CASSTRTGVTEAFF
TRBV6-1,13,TRBJ1-5,TRBD1,-,TGTGCCTCTGACCCGGGACAGGGGAGCACCCAGCATTTT,CASDPGQGSTQHF
TRBV13,17,TRBJ2-7,TRBD2,-,TGTGCCAGCAGCTTAGAAGGTTTGGGCGGGAGGCTCTACGAGCAGTACTTC,CASSLEGLGGRLYEQYF
TRBV15,16,TRBJ1-1,TRBD1,few,TGTGCCACCAGCACAGCTAACAGGGGCCAAGACACTGAAGCTTTCTTT,CATSTANRGQDTEAFF
TRBV2,13,TRBJ2-7,-,-,TGTGCCAGCAGGCCCCCAGACATTTACGAGCAGTACTTC,CASRPPDIYEQYF
TRBV4-2,17,TRBJ2-3,-,-,TGTGCCAGCAGCCAAGATCTGTTACAGGGAGGGACAGATACGCAGTATTTT,CASSQDLLQGGTDTQYF
TRBV5-4,18,TRBJ2-3,TRBD2,-,TGTGCCAGCAGCTTGTTTGGTAGCGGGGGCTCTAGCACAGATACGCAGTATTTT,CASSLFGSGGSSTDTQYF
TRBV19,14,TRBJ2-3,-,-,TGTGCCAGTAGTCTAGGACAGACCCTGGATACGCAGTATTTT,CASSLGQTLDTQYF
TRBV28,14,TRBJ2-2,-,-,TGTGCCAGCAGTTTCCCAGACCCCACCGGGGAGCTGTTTTTT,CASSFPDPTGELFF
TRBV5-5,16,TRBJ2-7,TRBD2,-,TGTGCCAGCAGCGAACCGGGCGGGACTAGAACCTACGAGCAGTACTTC,CASSEPGGTRTYEQYF
TRBV4-1,13,TRBJ2-5,TRBD1,-,TGCGCCAGCAGCAGACAGGGGTCGGAGACCCAGTACTTC,CASSRQGSETQYF
TRBV5-4,11,TRBJ2-5,-,once,TGTGCCAGCAGCGCCCAAGAGACCCAGTACTTC,CASSAQETQYF
TRBV5-4,14,TRBJ2-7,TRBD1,-,TGTGCCAGCAGCACAGGACAGGCAGCCTACGAGCAGTACTTC,CASSTGQAAYEQYF
TRBV30,11,TRBJ1-2,-,-,TGTGCCTGGGGGACTACGGGGGGCTACACCTTC,CAWGTTGGYTF
TRBV7-9,12,TRBJ2-7,-,-,TGTGCCAGCAGCGGACAAGGGGACGAGCAGTACTTC,CASSGQGDEQYF
TRBV7-2,15,TRBJ2-7,TRBD1,-,TGTGCCAGCAGCGACCCCGGGACAGGGGGCGAGGAGCAGTACTTC,CASSDPGTGGEEQYF
TRBV19,15,TRBJ2-1,-,-,TGTGCCAGTAGTATATCGACCAGCTCCTACAATGAGCAGTTCTTC,CASSISTSSYNEQFF
TRBV7-9,15,TRBJ1-1,TRBD1,-,TGTGCCAGCATTCCCGATCCGGGACAGGGGATAGAAGCTTTCTTT,CASIPDPGQGIEAFF